The 23 T cell receptor beta chains presented below share a single source sample, sequenced in a study of Graves' ophthalmopathy and Graves' hyperthyroidism. Amplifying from RNA transcripts, the study obtained TCR beta CDR3 regions. HTBI primers served in a first-round RT-PCR, which a second-round multiplex PCR followed. MiXCR was run by TCRdb on the multiplex PCR reads, yielding one entry per CDR3 protein. The repertoire holds 360,000 or so distinct CDR3 sequences, with around 19% as singletons. The specimen sequenced was peripheral blood. These receptor sequences come from a woman aged 18-29 years with Graves' ophthalmopathy.

Many counts were recorded for this clonotype. The chain recombines TRBV14 with TRBJ1-6; weak D call: TRBD1 (6 bases). CDR1 is SGHDN and CDR2 is FVKESK in the germline V gene. Trimming removed 5 bases at V and 5 bases at J, with 13 bases between. The CDR3 is made up of 15 amino acids. The CDR3: CASSNRAVHNSPLHF. The CDR3 region has the DNA TGTGCCAGCAGCAACAGGGCGGTTCATAATTCACCCCTCCACTTT.

This clonotype was observed many times. The chain uses TRBV28 and TRBJ2-4; TRBD2 is a possible D gene (6 bases). The CDR3 runs to 18 residues. Per the germline V gene, CDR1 is MDHEN and CDR2 is SYDVKM. V lost 2 bases and J lost 0, with 17 bases in between. The CDR3 spells CASSLQAGRRIAKNIQYF. The CDR3 DNA reads as TGTGCCAGCAGTTTACAGGCGGGACGGAGGATAGCCAAAAACATTCAGTACTTC.

This clonotype was detected ten times or more. The chain has TRBV9 and TRBJ1-1; D possibly corresponds to TRBD1 (5 bases). In germline, CDR1 is SGDLS, CDR2 YYNGEE. V lost 4 bases and J 5 bases, leaving 21 bases between the germline ends. This CDR3 is 16 amino acids long. The CDR3 nucleotides read TGTGCCAGCAGCCCAAGGGAAGGCAGGGTAGTAACTGAAGCTTTCTTT. Protein: CASSPREGRVVTEAFF.

This clonotype was recorded at least ten times. This chain links TRBV28 with TRBJ1-3; a weak D match, TRBD1 (6 bases). V gave up 8 bases and J gave up 10 bases, with 15 bases separating them. This CDR3 spans 12 amino acids. Germline V lookup: CDR1 MDHEN, CDR2 SYDVKM. The CDR3 sequence is CASGGGMITIYF. The CDR3 bases are TGTGCCAGCGGGGGGGGCATGATAACCATATATTTT. Looking up the rest from reference TRBV28 and TRBJ1-3 gives the full variable domain: DVKVTQSSRYLVKRTGEKVFLECVQDMDHENMFWYRQDPGLGLRLIYFSYDVKMKEKGDIPEGYSVSREKKERFSLILESASTNQTSMYLCASGGGMITIYFGEGSWLTVV.

In this sample, this clonotype turned up many times. The rearrangement links TRBV20-1 to TRBJ1-5; D gene unclear. Looked up from germline, CDR1 is DFQATT and CDR2 is SNEGSKA (reference sequence). CDR3 length equals 15 residues. Trimming took off 3 bases at V and 2 bases at J, with 14 bases between the two ends. The DNA for the CDR3 is TGCAGTGCTAGCCGGACCGCGGAAGGCAATCAGCCCCAGCATTTT. Encoded protein: CSASRTAEGNQPQHF.

This clonotype was observed at least ten times. V gene TRBV3-1 combines with J gene TRBJ2-7; no definite D call. The CDR3 sequence is 13 residues long. Germline V gene sequence: CDR1 LGHDT, CDR2 YNNKEL (reference sequence). Trimming took 2 bases from V and 4 from J, leaving 9 bases between them. The CDR3 loop is CASSQFSGYEQYF. The CDR3 DNA reads TGTGCCAGCAGCCAATTCTCGGGTTACGAGCAGTACTTC.

The table lists this clonotype with many counts. V gene TRBV2 combines with J gene TRBJ1-5; D call uncertain. From germline, CDR1 is SNHLY and CDR2 FYNNEI. V lost 2 bases and J 11 bases, leaving 13 bases between the germline ends. CDR3 length: 13 amino acids. The CDR3 is CASSESGKSAQHF. The CDR3 nucleotides are TGTGCCAGCAGTGAATCGGGGAAATCAGCCCAGCATTTT.

This clonotype was detected ten times or more. The J gene is TRBJ1-1, the V gene TRBV30, with TRBD1 as a possible D gene (5 bases). V was clipped by 4 bases and J by 3 bases, with 15 bases between them. The germline V gene has CDR1 GTSNPN and CDR2 SVGIG (reference sequence). CDR3 length equals 14 residues. Here the CDR3 reads CAWTEDNQYTEAFF. The CDR3 nucleotides read TGTGCCTGGACCGAGGACAACCAATACACTGAAGCTTTCTTT.

This clonotype was detected many times. The gene calls are TRBV7-3 and TRBJ2-4, with D possibly matching TRBD2 (7 bases). The CDR3 has 15 amino acids. V lost 5 bases to trimming and J lost 3 bases, with 14 bases between them. Germline assignment: CDR1 SGHTA and CDR2 FQGTGA. The CDR3 bases are TGTGCCAGCAGCCAAGGGGGGGAGGACAAAAACATTCAGTACTTC. This sequence encodes CASSQGGEDKNIQYF. The full variable domain, with the rest looked up from reference TRBV7-3 and TRBJ2-4, is GAGVSQTPSNKVTEKGKYVELRCDPISGHTALYWYRQSLGQGPEFLIYFQGTGAADDSGLPNDRFFAVRPEGSVSTLKIQRTERGDSAVYLCASSQGGEDKNIQYFGAGTRLSVL.

This clonotype was found many times. The chain recombines TRBV12-3 or TRBV12-4 with TRBJ2-6; D gene unclear. Between the trimmed V and J ends, which lost 8 bases and 1 base, there was a span of 0 bases. The CDR3 sequence is 11 residues long. CDR3 amino acids: CASSGANVLTF. The DNA for the CDR3 is TGTGCCAGCTCTGGGGCCAACGTCCTGACTTTC.

This clonotype appeared many times. The chain has TRBV7-2 and TRBJ2-5, with 7 bases identical to TRBD1. Germline assignment: CDR1 SGHTA and CDR2 FQGNSA. After removal of 1 base from V and 2 bases from J, the junction contained 4 bases not matched to a gene. This CDR3 spans 15 amino acids. Written as DNA, the CDR3 is TGTGCCAGCAGCTTAGACAGGGGTGAACAAGAGACCCAGTACTTC. It is translated as CASSLDRGEQETQYF.

The chain employs TRBV6-1 and TRBJ1-3; D perhaps matches TRBD1 (5 bases). Germline V gives CDR1 MNHNS, CDR2 SASEGT. Trimming stripped 11 bases from V and 2 bases from J, with 13 bases between. The CDR3 is 13 residues long. CDR3 residues: CAVQGTTGNTIYF. For the CDR3, the DNA is TGTGCCGTTCAGGGTACCACTGGAAACACCATATATTTT.

This clonotype was counted ten times or more. The rearrangement joins TRBV7-6 to TRBJ1-1; D might be TRBD1 (5 bases). The CDR3 runs to 16 residues. Trimming removed 5 bases from V and 4 bases from J, with 20 bases in between. In germline, CDR1 is SGHVS, CDR2 FNYEAQ. CDR3 bases: TGTGCCAGCAGCCATCATTTAGGAGGGGCGAGCACTGAAGCTTTCTTT. Protein sequence: CASSHHLGGASTEAFF.

This clonotype was seen repeatedly, ten times or more. The chain uses TRBV4-3 and TRBJ1-2; D gene ambiguous. Trimming left V 0 bases short and J 7 bases short, with 9 bases between. The V gene's germline CDR1 is LGHNA and CDR2 YSLEER. The CDR3 covers 13 residues. DNA for the CDR3: TGCGCCAGCAGCCAAGATGCAGCCACTGGCTACACCTTC. This encodes CASSQDAATGYTF.

This clonotype was counted many times. The J gene is TRBJ2-5, the V gene TRBV18; TRBD2 might be the D (5 bases). The CDR3 is made up of 15 amino acids. The germline V gene has CDR1 KGHSH and CDR2 LQKENI. The V end was cut by 1 base, the J end by 1 base, with 10 bases between. CDR3 amino acids: CASSPRQRPQETQYF. In nucleotides, the CDR3 is TGTGCCAGCTCACCACGCCAGCGGCCCCAAGAGACCCAGTACTTC.

Many counts were recorded for this clonotype. The rearrangement uses TRBV19 and TRBJ1-1; D is uncertain. CDR1 is LNHDA, CDR2 SQIVND, per germline (reference sequence). Deletions cut 3 bases from V and 7 bases from J, with 9 bases between. The CDR3 is made up of 12 amino acids. For the CDR3, the DNA is TGTGCCAGTAGTATTATATCTCGTGAAGCTTTCTTT. Encoded protein: CASSIISREAFF.

This clonotype occurred many times. The chain links TRBV28 to TRBJ1-1, with D possibly matching TRBD1 (6 bases). This CDR3 comprises 13 residues. From germline, CDR1 is MDHEN and CDR2 SYDVKM. The CDR3 sequence is CGSRGGSQHEAFF. Written as DNA, the CDR3 is TGTGGGAGCAGGGGTGGATCCCAGCACGAAGCTTTCTTT.

On this clonotype itself: A much bigger clone sits one base away, suggesting this may be a read error. The chain uses TRBV6-5 and TRBJ1-2; D is uncertain. Germline CDR1 MNHEY, CDR2 SVGAGI. The germline V and J ends were trimmed by 4 bases and 5 bases, with 5 bases remaining between them. The CDR3 is 11 residues long. Written as DNA, the CDR3 is TGTGCCAGCAGTTCAGAGTATGGCTACACCTTC. This sequence encodes CASSSEYGYTF.

The CDR3 protein is CAISSRTSSYEQYF. The CDR3 coding sequence is TGTGCCATCAGTTCCCGAACAAGCTCCTACGAGCAGTACTTC. J is TRBJ2-7 and V is TRBV10-3; D unresolved. The germline V gene has CDR1 ENHRY and CDR2 SYGVKD. The CDR3 totals 14 residues. V was pared by 5 bases and J by 0 bases, with 11 bases between.

This clonotype was counted only a few times. The V and J genes are TRBV6-1 and TRBJ1-3; D is ambiguous. The germline CDR1 and CDR2 sequences are MNHNS and SASEGT. This CDR3 is 14 amino acids long. Trimming removed 8 bases from V and 3 bases from J, with 14 bases in between. The DNA of the CDR3 is TGTGCCAGCCTACAGAGAGCCCTTGGAAACACCATATATTTT. It codes for CASLQRALGNTIYF.

This clonotype was recorded many times. The rearrangement joins TRBV24-1 to TRBJ1-1, with D perhaps TRBD1 (6 bases). Germline values: CDR1 KGHDR, CDR2 SFDVKD. V gave up 2 bases and J gave up 11 bases, with 11 bases separating them. This CDR3 contains 12 residues. DNA of the CDR3: TGTGCCACCAGTGATTCCTACAGGGCCGCTTTCTTT. It is translated as CATSDSYRAAFF.

This clonotype has at least ten counts. V and J are TRBV28 and TRBJ2-7, with unresolved D. There are 13 residues in the CDR3. The germline CDR1 and CDR2 sequences are MDHEN and SYDVKM. V shed 1 base and J shed 3 bases, with 7 bases lying between them. The CDR3 protein is CASSLLTGYEQYF. As DNA, the CDR3 is TGTGCCAGCAGTTTATTAACGGGCTACGAGCAGTACTTC.

V gene TRBV7-2 combines with J gene TRBJ1-2; TRBD1 might be the D (6 bases). This CDR3 spans 14 amino acids. Germline-derived CDR1 and CDR2 are SGHTA and FQGNSA. V dropped 2 bases and J dropped 4 bases, with 11 bases sitting between them. The CDR3 loop is CASSLMGQTYGYTF. CDR3 nucleotides: TGTGCCAGCAGCTTAATGGGACAAACCTATGGCTACACCTTC.